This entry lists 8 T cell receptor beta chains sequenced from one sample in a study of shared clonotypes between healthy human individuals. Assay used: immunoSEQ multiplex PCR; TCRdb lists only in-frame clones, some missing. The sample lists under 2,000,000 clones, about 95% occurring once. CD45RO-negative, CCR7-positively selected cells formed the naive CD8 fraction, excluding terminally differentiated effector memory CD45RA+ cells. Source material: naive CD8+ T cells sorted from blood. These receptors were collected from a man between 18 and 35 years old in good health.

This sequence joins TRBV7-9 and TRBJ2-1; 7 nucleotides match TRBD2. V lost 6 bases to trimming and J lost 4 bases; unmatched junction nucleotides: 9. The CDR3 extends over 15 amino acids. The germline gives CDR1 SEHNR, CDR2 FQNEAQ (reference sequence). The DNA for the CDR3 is TGTGCCAGCAGGCCTGCTAGCGGAAGTTACAATGAGCAGTTCTTC. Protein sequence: CASRPASGSYNEQFF.

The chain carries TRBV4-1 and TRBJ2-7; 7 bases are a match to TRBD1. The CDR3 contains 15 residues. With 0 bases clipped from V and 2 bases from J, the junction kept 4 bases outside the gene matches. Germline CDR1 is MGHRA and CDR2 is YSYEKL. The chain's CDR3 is CASSQEDRVTYEQYF. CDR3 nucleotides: TGCGCCAGCAGCCAAGAAGACAGGGTAACCTACGAGCAGTACTTC.

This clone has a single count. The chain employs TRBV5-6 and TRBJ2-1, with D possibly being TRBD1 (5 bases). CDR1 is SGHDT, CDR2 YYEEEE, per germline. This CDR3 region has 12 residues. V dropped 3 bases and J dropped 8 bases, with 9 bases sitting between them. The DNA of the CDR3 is TGTGCCAGCAGCTGGCAGGGTTATGAGCAGTTCTTC. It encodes CASSWQGYEQFF.

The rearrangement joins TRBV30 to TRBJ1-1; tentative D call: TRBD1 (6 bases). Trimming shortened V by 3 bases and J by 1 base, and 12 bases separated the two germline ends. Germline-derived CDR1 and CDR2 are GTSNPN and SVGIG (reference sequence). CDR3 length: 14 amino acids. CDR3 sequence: CAWRESGQNTEAFF. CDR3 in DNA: TGTGCCTGGAGGGAGTCGGGACAGAACACTGAAGCTTTCTTT.

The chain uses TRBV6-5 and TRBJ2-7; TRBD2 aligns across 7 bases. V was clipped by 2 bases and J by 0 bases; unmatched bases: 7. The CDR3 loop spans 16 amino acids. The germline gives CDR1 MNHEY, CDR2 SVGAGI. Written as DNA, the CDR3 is TGTGCCAGCAGTTACACCACTAGCGCCCTCTCCTACGAGCAGTACTTC. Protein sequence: CASSYTTSALSYEQYF.

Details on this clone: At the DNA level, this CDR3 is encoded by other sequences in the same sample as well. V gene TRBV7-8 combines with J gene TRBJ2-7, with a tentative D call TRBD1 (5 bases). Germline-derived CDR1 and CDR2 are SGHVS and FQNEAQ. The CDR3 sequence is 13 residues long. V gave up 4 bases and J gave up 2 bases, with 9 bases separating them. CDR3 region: CASSSGQTYEQYF. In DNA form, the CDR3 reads TGTGCCAGCAGCTCTGGACAAACCTACGAGCAGTACTTC.

The CDR3 spells CASSFGPEKLFF. CDR3 DNA: TGTGCCAGCAGTTTCGGGCCAGAAAAACTGTTTTTT. The chain joins TRBV2 to TRBJ1-4; no clear D gene. Trimming removed 5 bases at V and 8 bases at J, with 9 bases between. The CDR3 is made up of 12 amino acids. In germline, CDR1 is SNHLY, CDR2 FYNNEI.

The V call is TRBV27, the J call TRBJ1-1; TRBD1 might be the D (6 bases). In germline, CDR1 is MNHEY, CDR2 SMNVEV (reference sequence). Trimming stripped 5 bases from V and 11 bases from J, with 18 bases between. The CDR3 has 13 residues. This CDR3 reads CASSGRDIFGAFF. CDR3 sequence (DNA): TGTGCCAGCAGTGGACGGGACATATTTGGGGCTTTCTTT.